This T cell receptor (beta chain) was captured by sequencing in a study of CD8+CD57+ T cells in acquired aplastic anemia. Study conclusions and caveats: Simpson's diversity of CD8+ cells was not significantly different in patients compared with controls.

Genomic DNA provided the template from which TCR beta VDJ and CDR3 profiles were obtained. From the reads, TCRdb called clonotypes with MiXCR, one entry per CDR3 protein. The sample has roughly 80,000 distinct CDR3 sequences, around 44% seen once. There are many counts of this clonotype. Antigen: not known. The V segment lost 7 bases and the J segment 3 bases; nucleotides outside the gene matches: 6. Germline V gene data show CDR1 as SQVTM and CDR2 as ANQGSEA. This CDR3 has 13 residues. The chain has TRBV29-1 and TRBJ1-1, with 9 nucleotides matching TRBD1. This receptor was taken from a human donor in good health, serving as a control. Sequenced: sorted CD4+, CD8+, or CD8+CD57+ T cells (not recorded which) from PBMCs. CDR3 bases: TGCAGCGCCACAGGGGGCCAGTACACTGAAGCTTTCTTT. Its translation: CSATGGQYTEAFF.